These 24 T cell receptor beta chains originate from one sample sequenced in a study of beta chain features in type 1 diabetes. The authors reverse transcribed all of the isolated RNA, so sequencing captured expressed TCRB transcripts. The protocol was immunoSEQ multiplex PCR, while the TCRdb copy is restricted to in-frame clones and leaves out a portion. The profile shows around 500,000 clones, 10% to 12% of them singletons. Source material: naive CD4+ T cells from blood. The receptors come from a young woman in good health.

This clone was observed a handful of times. This chain links TRBV11-2 with TRBJ2-1; the D gene could be TRBD1 or TRBD2 (5 bases each). V gave up 3 bases and J gave up 7 bases, with 13 bases separating them. CDR3 size: 14 residues. Germline CDR1 SGHAT, CDR2 FQNNGV. The CDR3 DNA follows: TGTGCCAGCAGCTTGTACCGGGACGTTAATGAGCAGTTCTTC. Amino acid sequence: CASSLYRDVNEQFF.

The chain recombines TRBV15 with TRBJ2-7, with 10 bases aligning to TRBD1. V shed 4 bases and J 7 bases; nucleotides not matched to a gene: 7. CDR1 is LNHNV, CDR2 YYDKDF, per germline (reference sequence). The CDR3 consists of 14 residues. Here the CDR3 DNA reads TGTGCCACCAGCATTCGACAGGGGGCCCAAGAGCAGTACTTC. It translates to CATSIRQGAQEQYF. Supplemented by reference TRBV15 and TRBJ2-7, the full variable domain reads DAMVIQNPRYQVTQFGKPVTLSCSQTLNHNVMYWYQQKSSQAPKLLFHYYDKDFNNEADTPDNFQSRRPNTSFCFLDIRSPGLGDTAMYLCATSIRQGAQEQYFGPGTRLTVT.

The chain recombines TRBV7-9 with TRBJ2-5; the match to TRBD2 covers 10 bases. The junction had 11 bases not matched to a gene; V was cut back by 5 bases and J by 5 bases. Germline V CDR1 and CDR2: SEHNR, FQNEAQ (reference sequence). The CDR3 spans 16 residues. The DNA of the CDR3 is TGTGCCAGCAGCCGTGGGCTAGCGGGAGTCTTCGAGACCCAGTACTTC. As protein: CASSRGLAGVFETQYF.

This sequence joins TRBV30 and TRBJ1-1, with D possibly being TRBD1 (5 bases). The CDR3 spans 13 residues. The germline V gene has CDR1 GTSNPN and CDR2 SVGIG (reference sequence). CDR3 loop: CARSGAVRAEAFF. The CDR3 coding sequence is TGTGCGAGGAGTGGGGCGGTGAGGGCTGAAGCTTTCTTT.

This clone occurred a few times. This chain uses TRBV5-1 with TRBJ1-1; TRBD1 might be the D (6 bases). This CDR3 is built from 21 residues. V gave up 0 bases and J gave up 0 bases, with 27 bases separating them. Looked up from germline, CDR1 is SGHRS and CDR2 is YFSETQ. The DNA for the CDR3 is TGCGCCAGCAGCTTGGTAACGGTGTGGGACACCGGGGTCGAGATGAACACTGAAGCTTTCTTT. Translation: CASSLVTVWDTGVEMNTEAFF.

This clone turned up a few times. V usage is TRBV7-2 and J usage is TRBJ2-1; 7 nucleotides agree with TRBD1. The CDR3 is 15 amino acids. CDR1 SGHTA and CDR2 FQGNSA come from the germline V gene. The junction had 8 bases not matched to a gene; V was cut back by 5 bases and J by 4 bases. CDR3 in DNA: TGTGCCAGCAGCCAGACAGGGCAGGGATACAATGAGCAGTTCTTC. Amino acids: CASSQTGQGYNEQFF.

This chain links TRBV14 with TRBJ2-1; the match to TRBD1 covers 7 bases. V lost 0 bases to trimming and J lost 5 bases; unmatched junction nucleotides: 7. Germline-derived CDR1 and CDR2 are SGHDN and FVKESK. CDR3 size: 16 residues. The CDR3 bases are TGTGCCAGCAGCCAAGATCTATGGGACAGAAACAATGAGCAGTTCTTC. Translating gives CASSQDLWDRNNEQFF.

The table lists this clone with a few counts. Other DNA sequences within the sample encode an identical CDR3. The chain uses TRBV7-2 and TRBJ1-5; 9 bases match TRBD1. J gave up 5 bases and V 5 bases, and 4 bases lay outside the gene matches. Germline V gives CDR1 SGHTA, CDR2 FQGNSA. The length of the CDR3 is 14 residues. The CDR3 DNA reads TGTGCCAGCAGCCCGCGGACAGGGGATCAGCCCCAGCATTTT. Amino acid sequence: CASSPRTGDQPQHF.

The count of this clone is one. V and J are TRBV28 and TRBJ2-3, with 11 bases matching TRBD2. V lost 5 bases to trimming and J lost 0 bases; unmatched junction nucleotides: 19. Germline V lookup: CDR1 MDHEN, CDR2 SYDVKM. This CDR3 has 21 residues. The CDR3 is CASSSTSGGDKRTPSTDTQYF. CDR3 sequence (DNA): TGTGCCAGCAGTAGCACTAGCGGGGGAGACAAGAGGACCCCTAGCACAGATACGCAGTATTTT.

A note on this clone: One end of the junction does not line up with germline, which may come from a read error. The V call is TRBV7-2, the J call TRBJ2-3; either TRBD1 or TRBD2 may supply D (5 bases each). This CDR3 region has 16 residues. From germline, CDR1 is SGHTA and CDR2 FQGNSA. CDR3 DNA: TGCGCCAGCAGCCAAGACCTTGGGACCTACACAGATACGCAGTATTTT. It encodes CASSQDLGTYTDTQYF.

This clone was observed a few times. V is TRBV15 and J is TRBJ2-3; D possibly matches TRBD1 or TRBD2 (5 bases each). This CDR3 spans 13 amino acids. Trimming took off 6 bases at V and 4 bases at J, with 11 bases between the two ends. Germline CDR1 reads LNHNV; CDR2 reads YYDKDF (reference sequence). The CDR3 protein is CATRPGTSDTQYF. CDR3 coding DNA: TGTGCCACCAGGCCGGGGACCTCAGATACGCAGTATTTT. Combining the CDR3 with reference TRBV15 and TRBJ2-3 gives the whole variable domain DAMVIQNPRYQVTQFGKPVTLSCSQTLNHNVMYWYQQKSSQAPKLLFHYYDKDFNNEADTPDNFQSRRPNTSFCFLDIRSPGLGDTAMYLCATRPGTSDTQYFGPGTRLTVL.

This chain joins TRBV30 and TRBJ1-5, with D unresolved. The CDR3 runs 13 residues. Trimming cost V 2 bases and J 5 bases, with 10 bases left between them. Germline lookup yields CDR1 GTSNPN and CDR2 SVGIG (reference sequence). The DNA for the CDR3 is TGTGCCTGGAGTATCGAAGGGTATCAGCCCCAGCATTTT. Its protein product is CAWSIEGYQPQHF.

This clone was seen a few times. This chain connects TRBV7-9 to TRBJ1-3, with D perhaps TRBD1 (6 bases). V was clipped by 6 bases and J by 0 bases, with 12 bases between them. The CDR3 runs to 15 residues. Germline V CDR1 and CDR2: SEHNR, FQNEAQ (reference sequence). For the CDR3, the DNA is TGTGCCAGCAGAACAGGGTTAGACTCTGGAAACACCATATATTTT. It specifies CASRTGLDSGNTIYF.

The V gene is TRBV7-9, the J gene TRBJ2-3, with a weak D call TRBD2 (5 bases). Trimming removed 5 bases from V and 1 base from J, with 13 bases in between. The germline V gene has CDR1 SEHNR and CDR2 FQNEAQ (reference sequence). The CDR3 is 15 residues long. DNA for the CDR3: TGTGCCAGCAGCCCCGGGGAGACCCGCACAGATACGCAGTATTTT. Translation: CASSPGETRTDTQYF.

The chain joins TRBV27 to TRBJ1-3, with TRBD1 matching 7 bases. CDR1 is MNHEY, CDR2 SMNVEV, per germline (reference sequence). This CDR3 has 15 residues. J gave up 2 bases and V 4 bases, and 5 bases lay outside the gene matches. CDR3 amino acids: CASSSRQGTGNTIYF. The CDR3 bases are TGTGCCAGCAGTTCACGACAGGGAACTGGAAACACCATATATTTT.

This clone was seen only a few times. The rearrangement links TRBV9 to TRBJ2-1; 9 bases align to TRBD2. Germline V CDR1 and CDR2: SGDLS, YYNGEE. J was trimmed by 9 bases and V by 3 bases; bases with no gene match: 4. The CDR3 contains 13 residues. DNA of the CDR3: TGTGCCAGCAGCGGGACTAGCGTTGGTGAGCAGTTCTTC. Translation gives CASSGTSVGEQFF.

This chain links TRBV9 with TRBJ1-2; a possible D gene is TRBD1 (6 bases). V lost 6 bases to trimming and J lost 6 bases, with 24 bases between them. From germline, CDR1 is SGDLS and CDR2 YYNGEE. The CDR3 is made up of 16 amino acids. The CDR3 loop reads CASTSSKGTLPHGYTF. CDR3 coding DNA: TGTGCCAGCACATCGAGTAAAGGGACACTCCCTCATGGCTACACCTTC.

The rearrangement joins TRBV7-2 to TRBJ2-1; possibly TRBD1 for D (7 bases). Germline V gene data show CDR1 as SGHTA and CDR2 as FQGNSA. V was shortened by 3 bases and J by 6 bases, with 18 bases between the two germline ends. The CDR3 runs 16 residues. In DNA, the CDR3 is TGTGCCAGCAGCTTTGCCCGGAGGGGGCAGTCCAATGAGCAGTTCTTC. Residues: CASSFARRGQSNEQFF. Based on the CDR3 plus reference TRBV7-2 and TRBJ2-1, the full variable domain is GAGVSQSPSNKVTEKGKDVELRCDPISGHTALYWYRQSLGQGLEFLIYFQGNSAPDKSGLPSDRFSAERTGGSVSTLTIQRTQQEDSAVYLCASSFARRGQSNEQFFGPGTRLTVL.

This clone appeared once. The CDR3, as DNA: TGCAGCGGTGCTGGGACTCAGGACTATGGCTACACCTTC. It codes for CSGAGTQDYGYTF. The chain carries TRBV29-1 and TRBJ1-2; a possible D gene is TRBD1 (5 bases). CDR3 length: 13 residues. The ends were cut back, 7 bases at V and 3 bases at J, with 15 bases in the middle. CDR1 is SQVTM and CDR2 is ANQGSEA in the germline V gene.

This clone has just a few counts. The chain recombines TRBV29-1 with TRBJ1-1; the match to TRBD1 covers 7 bases. Germline CDR1 SQVTM, CDR2 ANQGSEA. V dropped 1 base and J dropped 7; count of bases not matched to a gene: 6. The CDR3 contains 13 residues. The chain's CDR3 is CSVEGQPGGEAFF. CDR3 DNA: TGCAGCGTTGAAGGCCAGCCAGGGGGTGAAGCTTTCTTT. Complete variable domain (other parts from reference TRBV29-1 and TRBJ1-1): SAVISQKPSRDICQRGTSLTIQCQVDSQVTMMFWYRQQPGQSLTLIATANQGSEATYESGFVIDKFPISRPNLTFSTLTVSNMSPEDSSIYLCSVEGQPGGEAFFGQGTRLTVV.

This clone was counted between two and nine times. The chain employs TRBV5-1 and TRBJ2-3, with D tentatively TRBD1 or TRBD2 (5 bases each). This CDR3 comprises 14 residues. Per germline, CDR1 SGHRS and CDR2 YFSETQ. V dropped 6 bases and J dropped 7 bases, with 18 bases sitting between them. The CDR3 nucleotides read TGCGCCAGCACCAACCGGGCAGGGAGTAATACGCAGTATTTT. This gives the protein CASTNRAGSNTQYF.

The genes are TRBV23-1 and TRBJ2-3, with TRBD1 matching 9 bases. TRBV23-1 is filed as an ORF, its function uncertain. The CDR3 covers 19 residues. With V trimmed by 0 bases and J by 2 bases, 12 bases remained unmatched. CDR3 residues: CASSQSRLGGQGFTDTQYF. In nucleotides, the CDR3 is TGCGCCAGCAGTCAATCAAGGCTCGGTGGACAGGGGTTCACAGATACGCAGTATTTT.

This clone turned up a few times. The chain links TRBV4-3 to TRBJ2-7; 7 bases line up with TRBD1. The V gene's germline CDR1 is LGHNA and CDR2 YSLEER. After removal of 0 bases from V and 1 base from J, the junction contained 9 bases not matched to a gene. The CDR3 is made up of 17 amino acids. In nucleotides, the CDR3 is TGCGCCAGCAGCCAAGATGGACGTCGGGACAGTTCCTACGAGCAGTACGTC. It is translated as CASSQDGRRDSSYEQYV.

The CDR3 loop reads CASSVGNRDSSPLHF. CDR3 in DNA: TGTGCCAGCAGCGTAGGGAACAGGGATAGCTCACCCCTCCACTTT. The chain employs TRBV9 and TRBJ1-6; perhaps TRBD1 as D (6 bases). V was trimmed by 0 bases and J by 10 bases, leaving 14 bases between them. This CDR3 spans 15 amino acids. Germline loops: CDR1 SGDLS, CDR2 YYNGEE.